The present entry profiles one TCR beta chain with its context. What it recognizes is unknown. The data belong to a study of cytomegalovirus exposure and HLA in healthy donors. Study in general: The roughly 700 first-cohort repertoires shared a platform with the 120 validation repertoires, as reported in a later analysis.

Study-wide findings and caveats: Cytomegalovirus-associated status was assigned to approximately 160 TCR beta chains. Clusters of TCRs from the first cohort tended to co-occur in the 110 or so validation repertoires (as a later analysis found).

Donors came from a validation cohort of about 120 subjects, distinct from the first 666-subject cohort. Germline CDR1 MGHRA, CDR2 YSYEKL. The CDR3 has 13 residues. J gave up 8 bases and V 3 bases, and 5 bases lay outside the gene matches. Measured with immunoSEQ multiplex PCR; TCRdb has only the in-frame clones, and not every one. The top ten hold just under 6.5% of the sample, which has about 120,000 clones, approximately 90% seen once. The sample comprised PBMCs. The chain recombines TRBV4-1 with TRBJ1-2, with 8 bases identical to TRBD1. The sequence came from a woman aged 18-29 years in good health and CMV-seropositive. DNA for the CDR3: TGCGCCAGCAGCCACCCGGACAGGGACGGCTACACCTTC. Translating it yields CASSHPDRDGYTF.